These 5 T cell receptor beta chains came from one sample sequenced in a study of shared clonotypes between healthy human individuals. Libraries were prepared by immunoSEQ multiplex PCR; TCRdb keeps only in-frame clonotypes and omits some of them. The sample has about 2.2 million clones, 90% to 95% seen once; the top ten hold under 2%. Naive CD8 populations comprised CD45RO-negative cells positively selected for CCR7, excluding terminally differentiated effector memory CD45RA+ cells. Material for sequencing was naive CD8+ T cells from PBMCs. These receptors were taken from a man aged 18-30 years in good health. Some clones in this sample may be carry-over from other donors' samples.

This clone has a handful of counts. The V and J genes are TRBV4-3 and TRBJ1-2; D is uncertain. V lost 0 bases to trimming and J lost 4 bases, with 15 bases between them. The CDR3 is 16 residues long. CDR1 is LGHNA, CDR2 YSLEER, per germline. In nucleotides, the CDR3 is TGCGCCAGCAGCCAAGATAGCCTGAAACAAAGCTATGGCTACACCTTC. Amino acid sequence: CASSQDSLKQSYGYTF.

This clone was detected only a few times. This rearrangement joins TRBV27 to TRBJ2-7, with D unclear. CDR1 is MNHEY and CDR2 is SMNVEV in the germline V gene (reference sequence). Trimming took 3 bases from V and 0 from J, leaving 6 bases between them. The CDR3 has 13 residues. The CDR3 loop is CASSFHRSYEQYF. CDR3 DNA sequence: TGTGCCAGCAGTTTTCACCGCTCCTACGAGCAGTACTTC.

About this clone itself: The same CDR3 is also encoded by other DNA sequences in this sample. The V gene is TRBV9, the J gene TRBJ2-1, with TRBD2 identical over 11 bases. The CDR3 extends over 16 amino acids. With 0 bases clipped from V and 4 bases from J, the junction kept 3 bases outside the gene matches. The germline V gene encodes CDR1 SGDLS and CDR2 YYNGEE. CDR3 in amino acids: CASSVEGLAEYNEQFF. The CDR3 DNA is TGTGCCAGCAGCGTAGAGGGACTAGCGGAATACAATGAGCAGTTCTTC.

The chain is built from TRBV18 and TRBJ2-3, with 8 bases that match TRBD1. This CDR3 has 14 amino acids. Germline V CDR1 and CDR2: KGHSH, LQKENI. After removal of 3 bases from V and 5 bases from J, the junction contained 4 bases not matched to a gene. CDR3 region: CASSPDRVIDTQYF. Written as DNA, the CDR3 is TGTGCCAGCTCACCGGACAGGGTCATAGATACGCAGTATTTT.

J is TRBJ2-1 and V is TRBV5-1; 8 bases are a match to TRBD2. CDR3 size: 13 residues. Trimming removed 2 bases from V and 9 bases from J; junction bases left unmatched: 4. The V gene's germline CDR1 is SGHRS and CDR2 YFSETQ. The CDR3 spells CASSFGTSGEQFF. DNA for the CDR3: TGCGCCAGCAGCTTTGGGACTAGTGGTGAGCAGTTCTTC.